The 14 T cell receptor beta chains listed next were all sequenced from one sample in a study of siplizumab effects on memory and regulatory T cells. Profiling relied on immunoSEQ multiplex PCR, and the TCRdb table lists in-frame clones only, not all of them. This table holds 90,000 to 120,000 clones, about 93% found once. Source material: Tregs sorted from blood. Source of these receptors: a human donor in good health.

V is TRBV11-3 and J is TRBJ2-7; a weak D match, TRBD2 (5 bases). V lost 3 bases, J lost 4 bases, and 10 bases lay in between. This CDR3 has 13 residues. Germline V gene data show CDR1 as SGHNT and CDR2 as YENEEA. CDR3 residues: CASSFRETYEQYF. The CDR3 DNA reads as TGTGCCAGCAGCTTCCGGGAAACGTACGAGCAGTACTTC.

The chain uses TRBV7-9 and TRBJ2-2; the match to TRBD2 covers 10 bases. The ends lost 2 bases at V and 7 bases at J; junction bases unmatched: 10. The V gene's germline CDR1 is SEHNR and CDR2 FQNEAQ (reference sequence). CDR3 length: 17 amino acids. This CDR3 reads CASSLYILAGGSGELFF. DNA for the CDR3: TGTGCCAGCAGCTTATACATATTAGCGGGAGGAAGCGGGGAGCTGTTTTTT.

This rearrangement joins TRBV14 to TRBJ2-7, with D hard to call. Per germline, CDR1 SGHDN and CDR2 FVKESK. V shed 1 base and J shed 0 bases, with 7 bases lying between them. The CDR3 is made up of 14 amino acids. The CDR3: CASSQGSLSYEQYF. The CDR3 coding sequence is TGTGCCAGCAGCCAAGGCTCGCTCTCCTACGAGCAGTACTTC.

The CDR3 loop is CASSFRTSGSNTGELFF. DNA of the CDR3: TGTGCCAGTAGTTTCCGGACTAGCGGATCGAACACCGGGGAGCTGTTTTTT. This chain uses TRBV19 with TRBJ2-2; 10 nucleotides line up with TRBD2. Germline CDR1 LNHDA, CDR2 SQIVND (reference sequence). This CDR3 spans 17 amino acids. Unmatched junction bases numbered 6, after V lost 5 bases and J lost 0 bases.

Remarks on this clone: At one end the junction does not follow the germline gene, possibly because of a read error. The sample has other DNA sequences that encode this CDR3 too. This chain joins TRBV7-7 and TRBJ2-5, with D perhaps given as TRBD1 or TRBD2 (5 bases each). CDR3 length equals 14 residues. The germline V gene encodes CDR1 SSHAT and CDR2 FNYEAQ (reference sequence). CDR3 residues: CASSLGTGGETQYF. The CDR3 nucleotides are TGTGCTAGCAGCTTAGGGACGGGCGGGGAGACCCAGTACTTC.

The chain combines TRBV10-3 with TRBJ1-2; D is unclear. The CDR3 is 13 amino acids. The V and J ends lost 0 bases and 1 base respectively, with 3 bases between them. Germline lookup yields CDR1 ENHRY and CDR2 SYGVKD. CDR3 coding DNA: TGTGCCATCAGTGAGTCAATTAACTATGGCTACACCTTC. It is translated as CAISESINYGYTF.

The chain uses TRBV5-1 and TRBJ2-7; D tentatively reads TRBD1 or TRBD2 (5 bases each). CDR1 and CDR2 (germline): SGHRS, YFSETQ. The germline V and J ends were trimmed by 4 bases and 0 bases, with 17 bases remaining between them. The CDR3 is 16 residues long. CDR3 bases: TGCGCCAGCAGCCTGGCTCCGGGACGGCACTCCTACGAGCAGTACTTC. The encoded protein is CASSLAPGRHSYEQYF.

V is TRBV4-1 and J is TRBJ2-3; 9 positions agree with TRBD2. The V gene's germline CDR1 is MGHRA and CDR2 YSYEKL. The CDR3 runs to 20 residues. The V and J ends lost 4 bases and 1 base, in that order; junction bases with no gene match: 18. CDR3 loop: CASSRASPLRAGGRTDTQYF. The DNA of the CDR3 is TGCGCCAGCAGCCGGGCCTCTCCCTTGAGAGCGGGGGGACGCACAGATACGCAGTATTTT.

This chain links TRBV7-8 with TRBJ2-1, with D maybe TRBD1 (6 bases). The V end lost 5 bases, the J end lost 0 bases, and 17 bases lay between the germline ends. This CDR3 region has 17 residues. The germline CDR1 and CDR2 sequences are SGHVS and FQNEAQ. CDR3 in amino acids: CASSLLGGYFSYNEQFF. In nucleotides, the CDR3 is TGTGCCAGCAGCCTCCTTGGGGGCTACTTCTCCTACAATGAGCAGTTCTTC.

The chain employs TRBV11-2 and TRBJ2-1; TRBD1 matches at 8 bases. CDR3 size: 14 residues. Germline values: CDR1 SGHAT, CDR2 FQNNGV. Losses at the gene ends were 5 bases for V and 5 bases for J; bases not matched to a gene: 5. DNA for the CDR3: TGTGCCAGCAGCCCAAGGACAGGGAACAATGAGCAGTTCTTC. Its protein product is CASSPRTGNNEQFF.

The chain uses TRBV5-1 and TRBJ1-5; TRBD1 matches at 7 bases. The CDR3 length is 14 residues. Germline V gives CDR1 SGHRS, CDR2 YFSETQ. With 5 bases clipped from V and 5 bases from J, the junction kept 7 bases outside the gene matches. CDR3 protein: CASSTTGVDQPQHF. Written as DNA, the CDR3 is TGCGCCAGCAGTACTACAGGGGTTGATCAGCCCCAGCATTTT.

The chain employs TRBV7-8 and TRBJ2-3; the D call may be TRBD1 or TRBD2 (5 bases each). Germline V gene lookup returns CDR1 SGHVS and CDR2 FQNEAQ. The CDR3 sequence is 16 residues long. Trimming removed 5 bases at V and 2 bases at J, with 17 bases between. CDR3 in DNA: TGTGCCAGCAGCGGACATGGAGGACGGATCACAGATACGCAGTATTTT. Protein product: CASSGHGGRITDTQYF.

The chain combines TRBV6-5 with TRBJ1-2, with a tentative D call TRBD1 (5 bases). The CDR3 loop spans 14 amino acids. CDR1 and CDR2 (germline): MNHEY, SVGAGI. The V and J ends lost 7 bases and 5 bases respectively, with 17 bases between them. CDR3 residues: CASTSLGTGYGYTF. The CDR3 region has the DNA TGTGCCAGCACTTCACTCGGGACGGGGTATGGCTACACCTTC.

This chain joins TRBV2 and TRBJ1-1, with D hard to call. The CDR3 has 13 residues. V dropped 9 bases and J dropped 9 bases, with 20 bases sitting between them. Germline-derived CDR1 and CDR2 are SNHLY and FYNNEI. Here the CDR3 DNA reads TGTGCCAGTTCTATCGGGAAGGCCACACAAGCTTTCTTT. It codes for CASSIGKATQAFF.